What follows are 19 T cell receptor beta chains derived from one specimen sequenced in a study of cytomegalovirus exposure and HLA in healthy donors. The PCR was carried out with 60 Vbeta primers and 13 Jbeta primers. The method was immunoSEQ multiplex PCR; TCRdb's version includes in-frame clones alone and lacks a portion of them. The sample has about 140,000 clones, 77% seen once. Source material: PBMCs. The receptors were sampled from a woman between 45 and 65 years old in good health and CMV-seronegative.

J is TRBJ1-1 and V is TRBV4-3; 9 bases line up with TRBD1. Germline assignment: CDR1 LGHNA and CDR2 YSLEER. The CDR3 is 14 amino acids. The junction had 4 bases not matched to a gene; V was cut back by 0 bases and J by 8 bases. In nucleotides, the CDR3 is TGCGCCAGCAGCCAAGATCTTGGGACAGGGGAAGCTTTCTTT. It yields the protein CASSQDLGTGEAFF.

J is TRBJ2-2 and V is TRBV11-3; D unresolved. Trimming stripped 6 bases from V and 8 bases from J, with 13 bases between. The CDR3 runs 13 residues. Germline V CDR1 and CDR2: SGHNT, YENEEA. DNA of the CDR3: TGTGCCAGCAGTTTCATGCGGTCGGGGGAGCTGTTTTTT. This translates into CASSFMRSGELFF.

This rearrangement joins TRBV2 to TRBJ1-5; TRBD1 matches at 9 bases. The CDR3 is made up of 14 amino acids. CDR1 is SNHLY and CDR2 is FYNNEI in the germline V gene. V lost 6 bases, J lost 4 bases, and 4 bases stayed unmatched. The CDR3 region is CASSDRGRNQPQHF. CDR3 sequence (DNA): TGTGCCAGCAGCGACAGGGGGAGGAATCAGCCCCAGCATTTT.

This clone came up a few times. The chain links TRBV5-6 to TRBJ1-4; 9 bases line up with TRBD1. The CDR3 is made up of 13 amino acids. In germline, CDR1 is SGHDT, CDR2 YYEEEE. Trimming took 2 bases from V and 8 from J; bases not matched to a gene: 1. DNA of the CDR3: TGTGCCAGCAGCTTCGACAGGGGGGAAAAACTGTTTTTT. It encodes CASSFDRGEKLFF.

The genes are TRBV9 and TRBJ1-2; 10 positions match TRBD1. There are 14 residues in the CDR3. The V gene end was trimmed by 2 bases and the J gene end by 2 bases; junction bases not matched to a gene: 0. Germline assignment: CDR1 SGDLS and CDR2 YYNGEE. In DNA form, the CDR3 reads TGTGCCAGCAGCGTGGACAGGGGGAACTATGGCTACACCTTC. Its translation is CASSVDRGNYGYTF.

In this sample, this clone turned up once. The rearrangement links TRBV7-6 to TRBJ1-2, with 9 bases matching TRBD1. Germline-derived CDR1 and CDR2 are SGHVS and FNYEAQ. This CDR3 is built from 16 residues. V shed 0 bases, J shed 3 bases, and the junction held 5 bases outside the gene matches. CDR3 amino acids: CASSLAGQGGYYGYTF. DNA of the CDR3: TGTGCCAGCAGCTTAGCGGGACAGGGAGGATACTATGGCTACACCTTC. The full variable domain, with the rest looked up from reference TRBV7-6 and TRBJ1-2, is GAGVSQSPRYKVTKRGQDVALRCDPISGHVSLYWYRQALGQGPEFLTYFNYEAQQDKSGLPNDRFSAERPEGSISTLTIQRTEQRDSAMYRCASSLAGQGGYYGYTFGSGTRLTVV.

J is TRBJ2-7 and V is TRBV5-1, with D possibly matching TRBD1 (5 bases). Per germline, CDR1 SGHRS and CDR2 YFSETQ. Trimming took off 2 bases at V and 1 base at J, with 7 bases between the two ends. This CDR3 comprises 13 residues. CDR3 sequence: CASSFPGSYEQYF. CDR3 sequence (DNA): TGCGCCAGCAGCTTCCCAGGGTCCTACGAGCAGTACTTC.

The CDR3 nucleotides read TGTGCCAGCAGCTTAGATAGGGGGAGAGGGTACGAGCAGTACTTC. Encoded protein: CASSLDRGRGYEQYF. The rearrangement uses TRBV11-2 and TRBJ2-7; the D gene is possibly TRBD1 (6 bases). CDR3 length: 15 residues. Trimming pared 0 bases from V and 4 bases from J, leaving 13 bases between. Germline V gene lookup returns CDR1 SGHAT and CDR2 FQNNGV.

CDR3 residues: CASSQTPNTEAFF. The CDR3 coding sequence is TGTGCCAGCAGTCAGACACCAAACACTGAAGCTTTCTTT. J is TRBJ1-1 and V is TRBV27; D not certain. CDR1 and CDR2 (germline): MNHEY, SMNVEV (reference sequence). The V gene lost 5 bases and the J gene lost 2 bases, with 9 bases spanning the gap. The CDR3 covers 13 residues.

V gene TRBV5-4 combines with J gene TRBJ2-1; perhaps TRBD2 as D (6 bases). The length of the CDR3 is 15 residues. Trimming stripped 2 bases from V and 9 bases from J, with 18 bases between. Per the germline V gene, CDR1 is SGHNT and CDR2 is YYREEE (reference sequence). For the CDR3, the DNA is TGTGCCAGCAGCTTATCTCGGAGGGCTAGTGGTGAGCAGTTCTTC. Translating it yields CASSLSRRASGEQFF.

The chain employs TRBV7-8 and TRBJ1-5, with D hard to call. This CDR3 spans 15 amino acids. V dropped 2 bases and J dropped 3 bases, with 11 bases sitting between them. Per germline, CDR1 SGHVS and CDR2 FQNEAQ. The CDR3 is CASSLSGRNNQPQHF. For the CDR3, the DNA is TGTGCCAGCAGCTTATCTGGGCGAAACAATCAGCCCCAGCATTTT.

In DNA form, the CDR3 reads TGTGCCAGCAGTTTTCAGGGCCGCAATCAGCCCCAGCATTTT. Its translation is CASSFQGRNQPQHF. The V gene is TRBV27, the J gene TRBJ1-5, with a weak D call TRBD1 (5 bases). The germline gives CDR1 MNHEY, CDR2 SMNVEV (reference sequence). The CDR3 has 14 residues. Trimming took 3 bases from V and 2 from J, leaving 8 bases between them.

Written as DNA, the CDR3 is TGTGCCAGCAGTACTCACTTTGATCAGCCCCAGCATTTT. Translating it yields CASSTHFDQPQHF. The chain carries TRBV6-1 and TRBJ1-5; D is unresolved. Germline V lookup: CDR1 MNHNS, CDR2 SASEGT. The CDR3 is made up of 13 amino acids. Trimming removed 5 bases from V and 5 bases from J, with 10 bases in between.

This clone was counted a few times. CDR3 in amino acids: CASSSQTGSTEAFF. The DNA for the CDR3 is TGTGCCAGTAGTTCTCAGACAGGGAGTACTGAAGCTTTCTTT. This sequence joins TRBV19 and TRBJ1-1; TRBD1 matches at 7 bases. Trimming cost V 5 bases and J 5 bases; bases outside gene matches: 8. Germline loops: CDR1 LNHDA, CDR2 SQIVND (reference sequence). This CDR3 is 14 amino acids long.

There are a few counts of this clone. Other nucleotide sequences in the sample specify the same CDR3. This rearrangement joins TRBV4-2 to TRBJ1-1; 7 bases align to TRBD1. J was trimmed by 7 bases and V by 3 bases; bases with no gene match: 2. This CDR3 is built from 12 residues. CDR1 LGHNA and CDR2 YNFKEQ come from the germline V gene. The CDR3 DNA follows: TGTGCCAGCAGCCAGAACAGGGGTGAAGCTTTCTTT. Translating gives CASSQNRGEAFF.

The chain links TRBV27 to TRBJ2-2, with D possibly TRBD1 on 6 matching bases. The V gene's germline CDR1 is MNHEY and CDR2 SMNVEV (reference sequence). CDR3 length: 14 residues. V was shortened by 7 bases and J by 0 bases, with 9 bases between the two germline ends. The chain's CDR3 is CASTWGPNTGELFF. CDR3 sequence (DNA): TGTGCCAGCACCTGGGGGCCGAACACCGGGGAGCTGTTTTTT.

The J gene is TRBJ2-3, the V gene TRBV5-6, with 10 nucleotides matching TRBD2. V trimming: 1 base; J trimming: 4 bases; junction bases outside the gene matches: 3. Looked up from germline, CDR1 is SGHDT and CDR2 is YYEEEE. The CDR3 extends over 15 amino acids. CDR3 coding DNA: TGTGCCAGCAGCTTGACTAGCGGGGCCCCAGATACGCAGTATTTT. This gives the protein CASSLTSGAPDTQYF.

The chain uses TRBV5-6 and TRBJ2-1; possible D gene TRBD1, 6 bases. In germline, CDR1 is SGHDT, CDR2 YYEEEE. V was shortened by 0 bases and J by 4 bases, with 11 bases between the two germline ends. The CDR3 length is 15 residues. The CDR3 coding sequence is TGTGCCAGCAGCTTGGGGGGGACACCTTACAATGAGCAGTTCTTC. This translates into CASSLGGTPYNEQFF.

This chain connects TRBV4-2 to TRBJ2-3, with D hard to call. The CDR3 loop spans 14 amino acids. Trimming cost V 2 bases and J 6 bases, with 12 bases left between them. CDR1 is LGHNA and CDR2 is YNFKEQ in the germline V gene. CDR3 loop: CASSQNPEADTQYF. DNA for the CDR3: TGTGCCAGCAGCCAAAACCCCGAGGCTGATACGCAGTATTTT.